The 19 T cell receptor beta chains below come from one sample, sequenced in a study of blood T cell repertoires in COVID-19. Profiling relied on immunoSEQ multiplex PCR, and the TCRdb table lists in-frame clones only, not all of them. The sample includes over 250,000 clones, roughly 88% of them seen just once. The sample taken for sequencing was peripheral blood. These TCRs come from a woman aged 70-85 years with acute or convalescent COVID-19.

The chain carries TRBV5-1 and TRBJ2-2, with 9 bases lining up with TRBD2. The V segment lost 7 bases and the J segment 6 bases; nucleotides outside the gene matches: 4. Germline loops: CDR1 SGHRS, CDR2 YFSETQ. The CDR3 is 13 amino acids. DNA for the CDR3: TGCGCCAGCGAACTAGCGGGTGCCGGGGAGCTGTTTTTT. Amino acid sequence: CASELAGAGELFF.

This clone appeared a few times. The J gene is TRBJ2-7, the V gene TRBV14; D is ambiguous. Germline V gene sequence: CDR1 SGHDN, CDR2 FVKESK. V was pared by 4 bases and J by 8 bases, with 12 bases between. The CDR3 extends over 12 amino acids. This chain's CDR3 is CASSRSGNKQYF. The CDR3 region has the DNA TGTGCCAGCAGCCGCTCAGGTAACAAGCAGTACTTC.

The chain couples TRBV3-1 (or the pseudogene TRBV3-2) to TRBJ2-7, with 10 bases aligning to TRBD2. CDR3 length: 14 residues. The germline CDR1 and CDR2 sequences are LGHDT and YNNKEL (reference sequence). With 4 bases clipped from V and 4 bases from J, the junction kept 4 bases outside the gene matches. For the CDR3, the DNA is TGTGCCAGCAGCCCAGCGGGGGGGCAGTACGAGCAGTACTTC. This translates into CASSPAGGQYEQYF.

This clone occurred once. Here the CDR3 reads CAWSRGLAGGGTDTQYF. The CDR3 DNA reads as TGTGCCTGGAGCCGGGGACTAGCGGGGGGGGGCACAGATACGCAGTATTTT. The genes are TRBV30 and TRBJ2-3, with 16 bases lining up with TRBD2. CDR3 length: 17 residues. The germline V gene has CDR1 GTSNPN and CDR2 SVGIG (reference sequence). The V and J ends lost 3 bases and 1 base, in that order; junction bases with no gene match: 4.

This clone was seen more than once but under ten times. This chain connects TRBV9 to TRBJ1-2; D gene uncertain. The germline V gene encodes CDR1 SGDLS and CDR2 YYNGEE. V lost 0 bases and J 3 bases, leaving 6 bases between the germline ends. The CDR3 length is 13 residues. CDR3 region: CASSVAQDYGYTF. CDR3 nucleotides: TGTGCCAGCAGCGTAGCCCAGGACTATGGCTACACCTTC.

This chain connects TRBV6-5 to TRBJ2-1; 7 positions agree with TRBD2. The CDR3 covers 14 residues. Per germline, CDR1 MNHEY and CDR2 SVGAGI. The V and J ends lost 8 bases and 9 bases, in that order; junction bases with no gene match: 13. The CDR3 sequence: CASGRDPQLGEQFF. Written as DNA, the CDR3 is TGTGCCAGCGGGAGGGACCCCCAGCTGGGTGAGCAGTTCTTC.

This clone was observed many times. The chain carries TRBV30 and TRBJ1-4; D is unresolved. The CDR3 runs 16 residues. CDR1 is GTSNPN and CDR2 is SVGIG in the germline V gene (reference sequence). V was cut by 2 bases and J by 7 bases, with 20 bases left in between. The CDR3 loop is CAWSPKDGLGSEKLFF. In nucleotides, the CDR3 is TGTGCCTGGAGTCCGAAAGACGGTCTCGGGAGTGAAAAACTGTTTTTT. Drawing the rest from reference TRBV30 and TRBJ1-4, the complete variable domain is SQTIHQWPATLVQPVGSPLSLECTVEGTSNPNLYWYRQAAGRGLQLLFYSVGIGQISSEVPQNLSASRPQDRQFILSSKKLLLSDSGFYLCAWSPKDGLGSEKLFFGSGTQLSVL.

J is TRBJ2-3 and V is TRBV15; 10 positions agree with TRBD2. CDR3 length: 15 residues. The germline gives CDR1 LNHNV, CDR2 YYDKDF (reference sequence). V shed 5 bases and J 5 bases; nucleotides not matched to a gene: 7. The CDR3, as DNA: TGTGCCACCAGCCGAGGAGCGGGGGGGATAGATACGCAGTATTTT. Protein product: CATSRGAGGIDTQYF. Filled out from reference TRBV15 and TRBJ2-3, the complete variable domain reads DAMVIQNPRYQVTQFGKPVTLSCSQTLNHNVMYWYQQKSSQAPKLLFHYYDKDFNNEADTPDNFQSRRPNTSFCFLDIRSPGLGDTAMYLCATSRGAGGIDTQYFGPGTRLTVL.

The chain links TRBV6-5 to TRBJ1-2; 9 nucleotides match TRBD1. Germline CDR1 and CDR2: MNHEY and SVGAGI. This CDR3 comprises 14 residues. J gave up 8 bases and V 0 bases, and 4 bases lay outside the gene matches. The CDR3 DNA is TGTGCCAGCAGTTACTCCGACAGGGGGGGAGGCTACACCTTC. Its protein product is CASSYSDRGGGYTF.

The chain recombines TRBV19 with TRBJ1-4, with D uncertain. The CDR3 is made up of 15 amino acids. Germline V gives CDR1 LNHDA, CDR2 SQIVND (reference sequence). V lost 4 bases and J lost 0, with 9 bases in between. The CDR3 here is CASSTRISTNEKLFF. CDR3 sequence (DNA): TGTGCCAGTAGTACGAGGATCTCAACTAATGAAAAACTGTTTTTT.

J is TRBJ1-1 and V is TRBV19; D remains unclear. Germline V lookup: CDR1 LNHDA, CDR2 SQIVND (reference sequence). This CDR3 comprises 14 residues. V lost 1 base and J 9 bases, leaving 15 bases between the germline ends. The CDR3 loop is CASSIGGGREQAFF. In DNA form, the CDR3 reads TGTGCCAGTAGTATAGGAGGCGGGAGGGAACAAGCTTTCTTT.

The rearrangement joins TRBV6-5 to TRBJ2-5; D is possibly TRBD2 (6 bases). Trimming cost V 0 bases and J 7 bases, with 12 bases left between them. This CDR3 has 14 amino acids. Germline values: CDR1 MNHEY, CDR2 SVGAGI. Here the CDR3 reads CASSYSGDLGTQYF. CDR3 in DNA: TGTGCCAGCAGTTACTCGGGGGACTTGGGGACCCAGTACTTC.

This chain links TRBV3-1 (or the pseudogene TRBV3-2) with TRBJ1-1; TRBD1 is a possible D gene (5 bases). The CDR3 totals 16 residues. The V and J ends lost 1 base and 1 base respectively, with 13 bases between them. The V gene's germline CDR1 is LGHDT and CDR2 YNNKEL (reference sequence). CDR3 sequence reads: CASSQGWGQGNTEAFF. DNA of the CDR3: TGTGCCAGCAGCCAAGGCTGGGGCCAGGGGAACACTGAAGCTTTCTTT.

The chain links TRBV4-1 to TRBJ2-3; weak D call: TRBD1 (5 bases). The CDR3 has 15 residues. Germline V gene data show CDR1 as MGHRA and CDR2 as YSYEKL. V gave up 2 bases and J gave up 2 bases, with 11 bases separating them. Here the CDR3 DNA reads TGCGCCAGCAGCCAACAGGGTGTGGACACAGATACGCAGTATTTT. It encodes CASSQQGVDTDTQYF.

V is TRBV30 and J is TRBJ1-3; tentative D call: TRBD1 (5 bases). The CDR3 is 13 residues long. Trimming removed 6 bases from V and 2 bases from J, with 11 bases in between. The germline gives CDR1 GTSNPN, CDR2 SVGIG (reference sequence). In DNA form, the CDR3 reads TGTGCCTGCAGCTTAGGGGCTGGAAACACCATATATTTT. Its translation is CACSLGAGNTIYF.

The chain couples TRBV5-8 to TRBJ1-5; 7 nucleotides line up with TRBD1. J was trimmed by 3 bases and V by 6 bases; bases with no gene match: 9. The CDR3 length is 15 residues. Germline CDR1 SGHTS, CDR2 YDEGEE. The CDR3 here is CASNRQGLFNQPQHF. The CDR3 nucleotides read TGTGCCAGCAATCGACAGGGACTTTTCAATCAGCCCCAGCATTTT.

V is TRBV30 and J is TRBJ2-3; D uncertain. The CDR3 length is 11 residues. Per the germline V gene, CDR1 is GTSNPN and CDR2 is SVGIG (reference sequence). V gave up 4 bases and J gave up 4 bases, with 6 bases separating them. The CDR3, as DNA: TGTGCCTGGAAAAGCGCAGATACGCAGTATTTT. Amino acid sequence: CAWKSADTQYF.

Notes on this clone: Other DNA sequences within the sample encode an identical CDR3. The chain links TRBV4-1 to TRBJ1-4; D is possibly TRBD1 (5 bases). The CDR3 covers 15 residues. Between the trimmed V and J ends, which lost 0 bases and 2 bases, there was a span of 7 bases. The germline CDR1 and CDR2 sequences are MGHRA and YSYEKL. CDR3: CASSQEGATNEKLFF. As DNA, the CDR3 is TGCGCCAGCAGCCAAGAAGGGGCTACTAATGAAAAACTGTTTTTT.

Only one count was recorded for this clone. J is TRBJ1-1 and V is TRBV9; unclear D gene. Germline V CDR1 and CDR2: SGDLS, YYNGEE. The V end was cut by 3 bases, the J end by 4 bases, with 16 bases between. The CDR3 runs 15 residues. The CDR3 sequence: CASSAQAVGRTEAFF. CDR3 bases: TGTGCCAGCAGCGCGCAAGCGGTAGGCCGCACTGAAGCTTTCTTT.